Included here is one T cell receptor beta chain sequence, with context. What it binds is not known. The source of the sample is a study of T cells in Graves' hyperthyroidism and ophthalmopathy. Findings and caveats of the study: Blood held most thyroid clonotypes expanded above 0.001 frequency. Ophthalmopathy, as predicted by the model, came a median approximately 6.5 months after the prediction.

The CDR3 regions of TCR beta were amplified from RNA transcripts. During a first-round RT-PCR of the TCR CDR3, the HTBI primer set was used. MiXCR, applied by TCRdb to the multiplex PCR reads, yields one record per CDR3 protein. The sample shows fewer than 350,000 distinct CDR3 sequences, around 20% of them seen only once. V was pared by 6 bases and J by 6 bases, with 12 bases between. The CDR3 has 12 residues. Looked up from germline, CDR1 is DFQATT and CDR2 is SNEGSKA (reference sequence). Graves' hyperthyroidism is called stable when ophthalmopathy does not progress within 18 months. Diagnosis relied on clinical symptoms, serum thyroxine and TRAb, thyroid ultrasound and orbital computed tomography.

The sequence derives from a woman between 50 and 59 years old with Graves' hyperthyroidism. The chain carries TRBV20-1 and TRBJ2-1; weak D call: TRBD2 (6 bases). The sample was blood. CDR3 coding DNA: TGCAGTGCGAGGAGGGTCGGCAATGAGCAGTTCTTC. Its protein product is CSARRVGNEQFF.